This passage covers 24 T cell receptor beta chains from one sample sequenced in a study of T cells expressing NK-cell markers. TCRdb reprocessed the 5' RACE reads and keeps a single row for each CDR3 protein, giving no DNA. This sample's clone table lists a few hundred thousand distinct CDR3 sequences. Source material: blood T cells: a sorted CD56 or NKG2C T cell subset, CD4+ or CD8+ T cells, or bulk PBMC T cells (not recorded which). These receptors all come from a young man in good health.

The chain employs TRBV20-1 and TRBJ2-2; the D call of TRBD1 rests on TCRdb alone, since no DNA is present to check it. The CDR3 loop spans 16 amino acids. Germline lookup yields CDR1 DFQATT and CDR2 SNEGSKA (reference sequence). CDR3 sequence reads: CSARSGDGRGGGELFF.

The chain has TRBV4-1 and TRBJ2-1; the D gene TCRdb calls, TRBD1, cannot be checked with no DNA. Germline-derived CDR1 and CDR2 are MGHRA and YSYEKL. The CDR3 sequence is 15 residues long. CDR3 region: CASSQGQPLYNEQFF.

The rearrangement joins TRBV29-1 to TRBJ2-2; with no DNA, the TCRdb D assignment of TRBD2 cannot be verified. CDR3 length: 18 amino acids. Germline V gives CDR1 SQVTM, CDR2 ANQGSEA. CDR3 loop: CSVGGLGTSGSITGELFF.

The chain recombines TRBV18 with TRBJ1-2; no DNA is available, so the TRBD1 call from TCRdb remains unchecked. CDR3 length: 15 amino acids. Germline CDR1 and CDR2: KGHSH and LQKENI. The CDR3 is CASSTSQGFGYGYTF. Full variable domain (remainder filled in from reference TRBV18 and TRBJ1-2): NAGVMQNPRHLVRRRGQEARLRCSPMKGHSHVYWYRQLPEEGLKFMVYLQKENIIDESGMPKERFSAEFPKEGPSILRIQQVVRGDSAAYFCASSTSQGFGYGYTFGSGTRLTVV.

This CDR3 reads CASSPGSIGREQYF. The V and J genes are TRBV12-3 or TRBV12-4 and TRBJ2-7; TCRdb names TRBD1, which stays unverified in the absence of DNA. The CDR3 loop spans 14 amino acids.

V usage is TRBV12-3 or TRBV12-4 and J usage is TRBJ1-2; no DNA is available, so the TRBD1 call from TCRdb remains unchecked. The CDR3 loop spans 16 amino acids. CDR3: CASSPRDAPANYGYTF.

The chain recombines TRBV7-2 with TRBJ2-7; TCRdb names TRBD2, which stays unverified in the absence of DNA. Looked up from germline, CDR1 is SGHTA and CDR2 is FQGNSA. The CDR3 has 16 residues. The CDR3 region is CASSPVGLAGDYEQYF.

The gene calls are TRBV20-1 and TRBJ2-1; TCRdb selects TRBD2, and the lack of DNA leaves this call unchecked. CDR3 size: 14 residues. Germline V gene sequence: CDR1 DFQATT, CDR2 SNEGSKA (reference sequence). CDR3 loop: CSARSVLAANEQFF.

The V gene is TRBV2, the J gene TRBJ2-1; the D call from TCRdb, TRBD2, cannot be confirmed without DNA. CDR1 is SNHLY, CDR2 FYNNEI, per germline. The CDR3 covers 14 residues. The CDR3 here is CASLGLAGINEQFF.

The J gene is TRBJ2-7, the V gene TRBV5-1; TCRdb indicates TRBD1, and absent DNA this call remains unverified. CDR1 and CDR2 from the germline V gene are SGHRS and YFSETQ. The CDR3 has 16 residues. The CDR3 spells CASSLFSGALSYEQYF. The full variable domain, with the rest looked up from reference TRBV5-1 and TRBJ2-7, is KAGVTQTPRYLIKTRGQQVTLSCSPISGHRSVSWYQQTPGQGLQFLFEYFSETQRNKGNFPGRFSGRQFSNSRSEMNVSTLELGDSALYLCASSLFSGALSYEQYFGPGTRLTVT.

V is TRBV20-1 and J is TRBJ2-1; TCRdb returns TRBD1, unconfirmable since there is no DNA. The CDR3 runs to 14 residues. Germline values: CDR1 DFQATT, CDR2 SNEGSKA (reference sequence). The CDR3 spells CSARTGTGSNEQFF.

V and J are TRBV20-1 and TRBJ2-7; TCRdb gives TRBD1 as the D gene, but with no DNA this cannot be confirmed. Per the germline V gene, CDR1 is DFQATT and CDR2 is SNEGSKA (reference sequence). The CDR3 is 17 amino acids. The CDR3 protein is CSASPGTGLTGGREQYF.

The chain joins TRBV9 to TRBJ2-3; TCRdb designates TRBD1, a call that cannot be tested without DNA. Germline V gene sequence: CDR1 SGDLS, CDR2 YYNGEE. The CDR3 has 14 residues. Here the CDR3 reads CASSLRGDSDTQYF. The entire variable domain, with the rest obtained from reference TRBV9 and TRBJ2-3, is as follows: DSGVTQTPKHLITATGQRVTLRCSPRSGDLSVYWYQQSLDQGLQFLIQYYNGEERAKGNILERFSAQQFPDLHSELNLSSLELGDSALYFCASSLRGDSDTQYFGPGTRLTVL.

CDR3 protein: CASSFGTGANQPQHF. The chain couples TRBV27 to TRBJ1-5; absent DNA, TCRdb's TRBD1 call cannot be checked. Germline CDR1 is MNHEY and CDR2 is SMNVEV (reference sequence). The length of the CDR3 is 15 residues.

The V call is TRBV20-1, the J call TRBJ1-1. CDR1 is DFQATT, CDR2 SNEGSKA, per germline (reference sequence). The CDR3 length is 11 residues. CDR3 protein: CSARANTEAFF.

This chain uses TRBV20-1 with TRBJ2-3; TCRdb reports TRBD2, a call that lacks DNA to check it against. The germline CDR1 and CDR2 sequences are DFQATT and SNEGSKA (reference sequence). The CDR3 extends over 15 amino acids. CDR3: CSARRTYPSADTQYF.

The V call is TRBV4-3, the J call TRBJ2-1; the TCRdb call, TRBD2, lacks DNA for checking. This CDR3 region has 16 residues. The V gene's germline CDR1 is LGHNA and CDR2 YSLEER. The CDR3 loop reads CASSVQRGSSYNEQFF.

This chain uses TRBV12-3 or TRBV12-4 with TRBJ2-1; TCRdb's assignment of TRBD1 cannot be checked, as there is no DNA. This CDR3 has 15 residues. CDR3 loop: CASGGMGQAYNEQFF.

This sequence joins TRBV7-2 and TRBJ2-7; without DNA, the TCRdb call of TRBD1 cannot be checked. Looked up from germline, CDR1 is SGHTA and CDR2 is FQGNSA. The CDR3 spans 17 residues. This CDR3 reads CASSLGIRARPGYEQYF.

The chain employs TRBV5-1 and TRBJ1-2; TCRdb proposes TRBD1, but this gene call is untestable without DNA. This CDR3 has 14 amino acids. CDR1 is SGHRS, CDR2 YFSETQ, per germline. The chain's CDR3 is CASSSQEFNYGYTF.

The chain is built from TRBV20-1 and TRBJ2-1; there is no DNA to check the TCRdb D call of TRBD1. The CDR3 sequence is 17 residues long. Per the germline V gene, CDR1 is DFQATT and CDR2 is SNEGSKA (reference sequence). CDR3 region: CSASPGGATSSYNEQFF.

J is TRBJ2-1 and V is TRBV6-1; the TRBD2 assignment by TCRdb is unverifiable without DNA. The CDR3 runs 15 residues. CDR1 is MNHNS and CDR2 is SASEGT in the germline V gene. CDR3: CASRSTGVRGHEQFF.

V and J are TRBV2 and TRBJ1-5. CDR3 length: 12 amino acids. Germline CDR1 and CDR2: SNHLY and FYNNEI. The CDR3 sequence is CASSSRHQPQHF. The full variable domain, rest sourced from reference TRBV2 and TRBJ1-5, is EPEVTQTPSHQVTQMGQEVILRCVPISNHLYFYWYRQILGQKVEFLVSFYNNEISEKSEIFDDQFSVERPDGSNFTLKIRSTKLEDSAMYFCASSSRHQPQHFGDGTRLSIL.

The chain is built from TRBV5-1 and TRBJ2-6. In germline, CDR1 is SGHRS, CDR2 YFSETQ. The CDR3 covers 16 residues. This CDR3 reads CASSFAPGVGANVLTF.